This TCR beta chain came from a study of spatial heterogeneity in lung cancer. Background on the study: More beta-chain than alpha-chain sequences were consistently detected. Within raw reads, each unique TCR and UMI combination appeared on average more than ten times.

Each TCR cDNA molecule bore a unique molecular identifier. TCRdb itself ran the 5' RACE reads through MiXCR, one entry per CDR3 protein. This sample has around 19,000 distinct CDR3 sequences, with around 19% found just once. Time point meaning: sample taken at primary tumor resection. Whole RNA obtained from tumor, nontumor lung or frozen PBMC underwent sequencing without sorting. CDR3 length: 18 residues. Deletions cut 0 bases from V and 6 bases from J, with 18 bases between. The germline CDR1 and CDR2 sequences are ENHRY and SYGVKD. Sample: PBMCs, taken at surgery. The TCR sequence derives from a male donor with early-stage non-small cell lung cancer. The genes are TRBV10-3 and TRBJ1-6, with D possibly matching TRBD1 (5 bases). The chain's CDR3 is CAISESKRGLLANSPLHF. The CDR3 nucleotides are TGTGCCATCAGTGAGTCAAAAAGGGGTCTCCTGGCTAATTCACCCCTCCACTTT.